This is a list of T cell receptor beta chains from one sample in a study of Ad26.COV2.S vaccination and SARS-CoV-2 variants. The repertoire was sequenced with immunoSEQ multiplex PCR; TCRdb's copy has only in-frame clones and lacks some. The sample consists of some 400,000 clones, about 88% of them appearing once. The material sequenced was peripheral blood, taken in a trial of Ad26.COV2.S vaccine versus placebo. These receptors were taken from a person aged 18-65 years who received the Ad26.COV2.S COVID-19 vaccine or a placebo. Both conserved end residues are part of each CDR3. The order of the fields is CDR3 DNA, CDR3 protein, clone size, V gene, D gene, J gene, CDR3 length. The D gene is left open where the match is weak. Rows may omit the clone size; those that give it use once, few, many or a size class.

TGTGCCAGCAGCTTTTCGCGCGTGGGGAGGGGGCAGAACACCGGGGAGCTGTTTTTT,CASSFSRVGRGQNTGELFF,.,TRBV7-3,.,TRBJ2-2,19
TGTGCCAGCAGTAGACACAAGGGTCAGCCCCAGCATTTT,CASSRHKGQPQHF,few,TRBV7-3,.,TRBJ1-5,13
TGTGCCAGTAGTTCCCGGGACTTCCAAGAGACCCAGTACTTC,CASSSRDFQETQYF,.,TRBV19,.,TRBJ2-5,14
TGTGCCAGCAGCTGGTGGGACAGGCCTAATTCACCCCTCCACTTT,CASSWWDRPNSPLHF,.,TRBV5-4,TRBD1,TRBJ1-6,15
TGTGCCAGCAGCTTCGGTCGGTCGGGGGTCGATGAGCAGTTCTTC,CASSFGRSGVDEQFF,.,TRBV11-1,.,TRBJ2-1,15
TGTGCCAGCAGCCCCGGGACTGGGGCCAACGTCCTGACTTTC,CASSPGTGANVLTF,.,TRBV5-4,.,TRBJ2-6,14
TGTGCCAGCAGTCGACGGGACATTGGGTCCGTGAACACTGAAGCTTTCTTT,CASSRRDIGSVNTEAFF,.,TRBV6-6,.,TRBJ1-1,17
TGCGCCAGCAGCTTAGGACGGAGGTCGTTTGACGAGCAGTACTTC,CASSLGRRSFDEQYF,.,TRBV5-1,.,TRBJ2-7,15
TGTGCCAGCAGCACAGTGGGACACTACGAGCAGTACTTC,CASSTVGHYEQYF,.,TRBV12-3/TRBV12-4,.,TRBJ2-7,13
TGTGCCAGCAGCCTGGTGACAGGGACTGAAGCTTTCTTT,CASSLVTGTEAFF,once,TRBV3-1/TRBV3-2,TRBD1,TRBJ1-1,13
TGTGCCAGCAGCTCGAATACTGACACGAACACAGATACGCAGTATTTT,CASSSNTDTNTDTQYF,once,TRBV7-9,.,TRBJ2-3,16
TGTGCCACCCAGACGGACAGGGAGAACACAGATACGCAGTATTTT,CATQTDRENTDTQYF,.,TRBV15,TRBD1,TRBJ2-3,15
TGTGCCACCAGCAGAGATAGATCATCTGGAAACACCATATATTTT,CATSRDRSSGNTIYF,once,TRBV15,.,TRBJ1-3,15
TGCGCCAGCAGCCAAGAGGTCTCAGGGGTTGCCCAAGAGACCCAGTACTTC,CASSQEVSGVAQETQYF,.,TRBV4-3,.,TRBJ2-5,17
TGTGCCAGCAGCCCCCAGCATACTGGGGCCAACGTCCTGACTTTC,CASSPQHTGANVLTF,.,TRBV7-2,.,TRBJ2-6,15
TGTGCCAGCACCCGCACGATTGGAGGAGCTTACAATGAGCAGTTCTTC,CASTRTIGGAYNEQFF,.,TRBV11-3,.,TRBJ2-1,16
TGTGCCAGCAGCTTGATTGGGGGCTACACCTTC,CASSLIGGYTF,.,TRBV7-9,.,TRBJ1-2,11
TGTGCCAGCTCCCCTGCCGTGGGTGGCAATCAGCCCCAGCATTTT,CASSPAVGGNQPQHF,.,TRBV18,.,TRBJ1-5,15
TGCGCCAGCAGCGGGACTAGCGGGAGTTACGAGCAGTACTTC,CASSGTSGSYEQYF,.,TRBV5-1,TRBD2,TRBJ2-7,14
TGTGCCTGGAGTGGGGATATGGGCACTGAAGCTTTCTTT,CAWSGDMGTEAFF,.,TRBV30,.,TRBJ1-1,13
TGTGCCAGCAGTGACTTTGGGGGAAACTCCTACAATGAGCAGTTCTTC,CASSDFGGNSYNEQFF,.,TRBV6-4,.,TRBJ2-1,16
TGTGCCAGCAGCGCCAAAACTAGCGGGATCGGGCCAGATACGCAGTATTTT,CASSAKTSGIGPDTQYF,.,TRBV9,TRBD2,TRBJ2-3,17
TGTGCCAGCTCAGAGAGACAGGGCTCTGGAAACACCATATATTTT,CASSERQGSGNTIYF,.,TRBV18,TRBD1,TRBJ1-3,15
TGTGCCAGCTCAGTCCGGGGGGATGAGCAGTTCTTC,CASSVRGDEQFF,.,TRBV18,TRBD2,TRBJ2-1,12
TGTGCCAGTAGGGACCCCGGCGGCGGTGAGCAGTACTTC,CASRDPGGGEQYF,.,TRBV19,.,TRBJ2-7,13
TGTGCCTCACGACAGGAGACAAAGAACACTGAAGCTTTCTTT,CASRQETKNTEAFF,.,TRBV7-9,.,TRBJ1-1,14
TGCGCCAGCAGCTTGGCACAGGGGGCCTACGAGCAGTACTTC,CASSLAQGAYEQYF,.,TRBV5-1,TRBD1,TRBJ2-7,14
TGTGCCAGCAGCCGCGTGGTACCGGAGACCCAGTACTTC,CASSRVVPETQYF,.,TRBV7-9,.,TRBJ2-5,13
TGCGCCAGCTTACAGGGGCCTCGGGATACGCAGTATTTT,CASLQGPRDTQYF,.,TRBV5-1,TRBD1,TRBJ2-3,13
TGTGCCAGCAGTGTCATCACTAGCGGATCCTACGAGCAGTACTTC,CASSVITSGSYEQYF,.,TRBV2,TRBD2,TRBJ2-7,15
TGTGCCAGCAGCTTGGATTTTCAGAGGAACACTGAAGCTTTCTTT,CASSLDFQRNTEAFF,.,TRBV5-4,.,TRBJ1-1,15
TGTGCCAGCAGCTTAGGACTAGCGGGAGTTAATGAGCAGTTCTTC,CASSLGLAGVNEQFF,.,TRBV7-3,TRBD2,TRBJ2-1,15
TGTGCCTGGAGTGCGCCCGGGGTGTCACCCCTCCACTTT,CAWSAPGVSPLHF,.,TRBV30,.,TRBJ1-6,13